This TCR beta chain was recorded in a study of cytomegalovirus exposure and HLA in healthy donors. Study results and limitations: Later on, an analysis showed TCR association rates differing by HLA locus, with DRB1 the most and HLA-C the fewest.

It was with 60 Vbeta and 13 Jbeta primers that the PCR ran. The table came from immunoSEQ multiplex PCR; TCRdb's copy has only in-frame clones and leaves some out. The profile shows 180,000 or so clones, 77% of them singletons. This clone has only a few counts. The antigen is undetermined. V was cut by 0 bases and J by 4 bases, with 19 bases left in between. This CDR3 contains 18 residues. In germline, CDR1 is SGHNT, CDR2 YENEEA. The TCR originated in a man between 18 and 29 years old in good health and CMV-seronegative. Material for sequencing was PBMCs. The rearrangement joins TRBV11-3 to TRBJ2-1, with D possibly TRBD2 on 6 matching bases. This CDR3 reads CASSLDRYRAGLYNEQFF. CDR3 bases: TGTGCCAGCAGCTTAGACCGGTATCGGGCGGGACTTTACAATGAGCAGTTCTTC.